What follows are 6 T cell receptor beta chains derived from one specimen sequenced in a study of shared clonotypes between healthy human individuals. The repertoire was sequenced with immunoSEQ multiplex PCR; TCRdb's copy has only in-frame clones and lacks some. This sample has around 500,000 clones, with roughly 77% found just once. Material: PBMCs. The receptors derive from a middle-aged woman in good health. Some clones in this sample may be carry-over from other donors' samples.

J is TRBJ2-7 and V is TRBV18; D is uncertain. Germline V gives CDR1 KGHSH, CDR2 LQKENI. V was cut by 5 bases and J by 5 bases, with 13 bases left in between. This CDR3 is built from 13 residues. As DNA, the CDR3 is TGTGCCAGCTCAACCATTCGCGCCCACGAGCAGTACTTC. It specifies CASSTIRAHEQYF.

Comments on this clone: This sequence is one base from a far larger clone and is likely a read error. This sequence joins TRBV28 and TRBJ1-5, with a possible D match to TRBD1 (5 bases). Germline V lookup: CDR1 MDHEN, CDR2 SYDVKM. This CDR3 spans 16 amino acids. This CDR3 is CAGSLAADSYNQPQHF. CDR3 sequence (DNA): TGTGCCGGCAGTTTAGCCGCAGACAGCTACAATCAGCCCCAGCATTTT.

The DNA for the CDR3 is TGTGCCAGCGGGGTGGGGGGCGCAGATGAGCAGTTCTTC. This sequence encodes CASGVGGADEQFF. This chain connects TRBV7-9 to TRBJ2-1; D possibly matches TRBD1 or TRBD2 (6 bases each). The germline V gene encodes CDR1 SEHNR and CDR2 FQNEAQ (reference sequence). Trimming stripped 8 bases from V and 8 bases from J, with 16 bases between. CDR3 length: 13 residues.

The chain is built from TRBV10-3 and TRBJ2-5, with D perhaps matching TRBD1 (7 bases). The V end lost 2 bases, the J end lost 2 bases, and 18 bases lay between the germline ends. Germline assignment: CDR1 ENHRY and CDR2 SYGVKD. There are 17 residues in the CDR3. CDR3 bases: TGTGCCATCAGTGAGGGAGGGTACAGGGGAGGACAAGAGACCCAGTACTTC. It yields the protein CAISEGGYRGGQETQYF.

Comments on this clone: Other DNA sequences in the sample encode the same CDR3. The CDR3 coding sequence is TGTGCCAGCAGTTTAGGACAGCTCCAGCCCCAGCATTTT. It is translated as CASSLGQLQPQHF. The chain recombines TRBV27 with TRBJ1-5, with D maybe TRBD1 (6 bases). Trimming left V 2 bases short and J 7 bases short, with 9 bases between. The CDR3 is 13 amino acids. Germline CDR1 reads MNHEY; CDR2 reads SMNVEV (reference sequence).

The rearrangement uses TRBV7-2 and TRBJ2-3; D may correspond to TRBD1 or TRBD2 (5 bases each). Trimming removed 1 base from V and 4 bases from J, with 12 bases in between. The germline CDR1 and CDR2 sequences are SGHTA and FQGNSA. The CDR3 has 15 amino acids. CDR3 nucleotides: TGTGCCAGCAGCTTAGGGGACCCAGGGCCAGATACGCAGTATTTT. The encoded protein is CASSLGDPGPDTQYF.